Following are 11 T cell receptor beta chains from one sample sequenced in a study of Ad26.COV2.S vaccination and SARS-CoV-2 variants. Assay used: immunoSEQ multiplex PCR; TCRdb lists only in-frame clones, some missing. The sample shows 300,000 to 400,000 clones, about 89% of them seen only once. As for treatment: around 19 received Ad26.COV2.S at low or high dose, single or two shots; 5 received placebo; per-sample allocation not given. Day 63 following the first vaccine or placebo injection was when the samples were taken. Here the sequenced sample was peripheral blood, taken in a trial of Ad26.COV2.S vaccine versus placebo. These receptors were taken from a person aged 18-65 years who received the Ad26.COV2.S COVID-19 vaccine or a placebo.

The V gene is TRBV11-2, the J gene TRBJ1-3; weak D call: TRBD1 (6 bases). V was cut by 7 bases and J by 2 bases, with 18 bases left in between. The CDR3 extends over 16 amino acids. Germline V CDR1 and CDR2: SGHAT, FQNNGV. The DNA of the CDR3 is TGTGCCAGCACCGCAACGACAGGTCTAACTGGAAACACCATATATTTT. Amino acid sequence: CASTATTGLTGNTIYF.

The chain combines TRBV7-2 with TRBJ1-1, with TRBD1 matching over 9 bases. CDR1 and CDR2 (germline): SGHTA, FQGNSA. The CDR3 has 18 amino acids. Losses at the gene ends were 3 bases for V and 1 base for J; bases not matched to a gene: 12. In DNA, the CDR3 is TGTGCCAGCAGCTTCTGGAATACAGGGGGCTTTCGGAACACTGAAGCTTTCTTT. As protein: CASSFWNTGGFRNTEAFF.

The V call is TRBV3-1 (or the pseudogene TRBV3-2), the J call TRBJ1-5, with unresolved D. The CDR3 sequence is 14 residues long. The V gene's germline CDR1 is LGHDT and CDR2 YNNKEL (reference sequence). Between the trimmed V and J ends, which lost 1 base and 7 bases, there was a span of 11 bases. CDR3 nucleotides: TGTGCCAGCAGCCAAGGTCGGGGTTACCAGCCCCAGCATTTT. Its protein product is CASSQGRGYQPQHF.

As to this clone: The sample contains more than one DNA sequence encoding this CDR3. The V gene is TRBV5-4, the J gene TRBJ2-5, with D perhaps being TRBD1 or TRBD2 (5 bases each). V was clipped by 0 bases and J by 5 bases, with 11 bases between them. The CDR3 sequence is 14 residues long. Germline V CDR1 and CDR2: SGHNT, YYREEE (reference sequence). CDR3 sequence: CASSLESREETQYF. DNA for the CDR3: TGTGCCAGCAGCTTGGAATCCAGGGAGGAGACCCAGTACTTC.

V gene TRBV10-3 combines with J gene TRBJ1-1; possible D gene TRBD1, 5 bases. The V gene's germline CDR1 is ENHRY and CDR2 SYGVKD. The CDR3 contains 14 residues. The V end was cut by 7 bases, the J end by 6 bases, with 18 bases between. The CDR3 nucleotides read TGTGCCATCACGAGTGGGCAAGGGGAACCTGAAGCTTTCTTT. Translated, it gives CAITSGQGEPEAFF.

This chain uses TRBV7-9 with TRBJ1-4, with no clear D. V lost 7 bases and J 4 bases, leaving 19 bases between the germline ends. Germline CDR1 is SEHNR and CDR2 is FQNEAQ (reference sequence). This CDR3 spans 16 amino acids. CDR3 sequence: CASTEGGQSSNEKLFF. The DNA for the CDR3 is TGTGCCAGCACCGAGGGCGGGCAGTCTAGTAATGAAAAACTGTTTTTT.

J is TRBJ1-2 and V is TRBV12-5; no reliable D call. CDR1 is LGHNT, CDR2 FRNRAP, per germline. This CDR3 region has 14 residues. Trimming removed 0 bases from V and 6 bases from J, with 11 bases in between. CDR3 sequence (DNA): TGTGCTAGTGGTTTGGTAAGGAAGGGCGATGGCTACACCTTC. Encoded protein: CASGLVRKGDGYTF. Supplemented by reference TRBV12-5 and TRBJ1-2, the full variable domain reads DARVTQTPRHKVTEMGQEVTMRCQPILGHNTVFWYRQTMMQGLELLAYFRNRAPLDDSGMPKDRFSAEMPDATLATLKIQPSEPRDSAVYFCASGLVRKGDGYTFGSGTRLTVV.

The chain couples TRBV19 to TRBJ2-5; D is possibly TRBD2 (5 bases). This CDR3 contains 13 residues. Germline V gene sequence: CDR1 LNHDA, CDR2 SQIVND (reference sequence). The ends were cut back, 11 bases at V and 2 bases at J, with 15 bases in the middle. The CDR3: CALSGERQETQYF. The CDR3 bases are TGTGCCTTGAGCGGCGAGCGGCAAGAGACCCAGTACTTC. The full variable domain, with the rest looked up from reference TRBV19 and TRBJ2-5, is DGGITQSPKYLFRKEGQNVTLSCEQNLNHDAMYWYRQDPGQGLRLIYYSQIVNDFQKGDIAEGYSVSREKKESFPLTVTSAQKNPTAFYLCALSGERQETQYFGPGTRLLVL.

The J gene is TRBJ2-1, the V gene TRBV6-5; 9 bases are shared with TRBD2. This CDR3 region has 14 residues. Looked up from germline, CDR1 is MNHEY and CDR2 is SVGAGI. J gave up 3 bases and V 5 bases, and 2 bases lay outside the gene matches. CDR3 amino acids: CASSRAGGYNEQFF. The CDR3, as DNA: TGTGCCAGCAGTAGAGCGGGAGGCTACAATGAGCAGTTCTTC.

V usage is TRBV6-6 and J usage is TRBJ2-3; possible D gene TRBD2, 7 bases. Trimming cost V 9 bases and J 5 bases, with 18 bases left between them. The CDR3 is 14 amino acids. CDR1 and CDR2 from the germline V gene are MNHNY and SVGAGI (reference sequence). CDR3: CASHRGGAKDTQYF. The CDR3 DNA follows: TGTGCCAGTCATAGGGGGGGGGCGAAAGATACGCAGTATTTT.

In DNA, the CDR3 is TGTGCCAGCACCCGGACTAGCGGGGGGCCCAATGAGCAGTTCTTC. Its translation is CASTRTSGGPNEQFF. This chain links TRBV6-6 with TRBJ2-1, with 14 bases that match TRBD2. The V segment lost 7 bases and the J segment 6 bases; nucleotides outside the gene matches: 5. The CDR3 contains 15 residues. The germline CDR1 and CDR2 sequences are MNHNY and SVGAGI (reference sequence).